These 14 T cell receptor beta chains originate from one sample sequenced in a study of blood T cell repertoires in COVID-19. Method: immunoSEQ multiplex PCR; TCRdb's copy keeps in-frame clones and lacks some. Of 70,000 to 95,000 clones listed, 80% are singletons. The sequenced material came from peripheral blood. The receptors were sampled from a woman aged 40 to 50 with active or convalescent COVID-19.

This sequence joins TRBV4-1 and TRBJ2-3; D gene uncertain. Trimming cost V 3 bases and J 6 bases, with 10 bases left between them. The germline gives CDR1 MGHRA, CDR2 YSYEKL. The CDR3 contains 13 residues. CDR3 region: CASSHVNGDTQYF. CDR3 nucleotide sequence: TGCGCCAGCAGCCACGTTAACGGGGATACGCAGTATTTT.

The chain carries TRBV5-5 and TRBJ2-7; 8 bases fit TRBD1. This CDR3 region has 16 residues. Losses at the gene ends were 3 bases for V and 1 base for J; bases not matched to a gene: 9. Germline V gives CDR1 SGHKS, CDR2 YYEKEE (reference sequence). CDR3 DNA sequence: TGTGCCAGCAGCTGGGGACAGGCGGTGGGTTCCTACGAGCAGTACTTC. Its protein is CASSWGQAVGSYEQYF. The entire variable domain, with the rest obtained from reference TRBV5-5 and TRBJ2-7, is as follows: DAGVTQSPTHLIKTRGQQVTLRCSPISGHKSVSWYQQVLGQGPQFIFQYYEKEERGRGNFPDRFSARQFPNYSSELNVNALLLGDSALYLCASSWGQAVGSYEQYFGPGTRLTVT.

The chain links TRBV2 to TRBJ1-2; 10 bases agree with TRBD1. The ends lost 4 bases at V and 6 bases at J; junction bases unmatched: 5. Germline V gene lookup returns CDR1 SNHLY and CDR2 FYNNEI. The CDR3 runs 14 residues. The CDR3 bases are TGTGCCAGCAGTGCCGGGACAGGGGTGCATGGCTACACCTTC. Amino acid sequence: CASSAGTGVHGYTF.

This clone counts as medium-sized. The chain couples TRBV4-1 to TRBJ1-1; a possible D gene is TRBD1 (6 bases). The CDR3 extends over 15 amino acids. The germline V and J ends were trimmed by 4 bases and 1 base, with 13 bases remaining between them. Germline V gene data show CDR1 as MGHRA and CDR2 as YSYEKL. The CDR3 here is CASSLTGTSNTEAFF. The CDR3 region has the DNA TGCGCCAGCAGCCTAACCGGGACATCGAACACTGAAGCTTTCTTT.

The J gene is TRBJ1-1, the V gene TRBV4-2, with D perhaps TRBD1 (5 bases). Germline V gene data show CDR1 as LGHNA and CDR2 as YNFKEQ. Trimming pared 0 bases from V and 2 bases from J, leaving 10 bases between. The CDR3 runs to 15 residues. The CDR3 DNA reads TGTGCCAGCAGCCAAGATATGGGGCGAAACACTGAAGCTTTCTTT. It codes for CASSQDMGRNTEAFF.

The DNA of the CDR3 is TGTGCCAGCAGCGCCTTGGGTAGCGGGGGCCTTAGCACAGATACGCAGTATTTT. This translates into CASSALGSGGLSTDTQYF. The chain is built from TRBV9 and TRBJ2-3; 9 positions agree with TRBD2. CDR3 length equals 18 residues. Germline lookup yields CDR1 SGDLS and CDR2 YYNGEE. The V gene end was trimmed by 3 bases and the J gene end by 0 bases; junction bases not matched to a gene: 11.

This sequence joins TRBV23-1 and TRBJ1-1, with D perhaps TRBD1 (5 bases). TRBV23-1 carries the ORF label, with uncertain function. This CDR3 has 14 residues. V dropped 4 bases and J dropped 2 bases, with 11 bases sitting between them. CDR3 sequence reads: CASSPPGSNTEAFF. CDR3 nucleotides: TGCGCCAGCAGTCCACCAGGGTCTAACACTGAAGCTTTCTTT.

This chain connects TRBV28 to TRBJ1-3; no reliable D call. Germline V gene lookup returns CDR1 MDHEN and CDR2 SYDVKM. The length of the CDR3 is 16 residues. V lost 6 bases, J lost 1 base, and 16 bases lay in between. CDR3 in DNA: TGTGCCAGCAGCCACCCTCGGACTGTTTCTGGAAACACCATATATTTT. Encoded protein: CASSHPRTVSGNTIYF.

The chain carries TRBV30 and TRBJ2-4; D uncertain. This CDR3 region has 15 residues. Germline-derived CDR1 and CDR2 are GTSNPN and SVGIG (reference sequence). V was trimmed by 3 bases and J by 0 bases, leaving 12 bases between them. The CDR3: CAWSLGGLAKNIQYF. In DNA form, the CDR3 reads TGTGCCTGGAGCCTAGGCGGTCTAGCCAAAAACATTCAGTACTTC.

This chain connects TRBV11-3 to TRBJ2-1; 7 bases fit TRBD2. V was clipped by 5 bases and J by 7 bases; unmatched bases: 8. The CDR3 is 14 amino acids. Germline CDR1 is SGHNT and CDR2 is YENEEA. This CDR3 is CASSLRELGNEQFF. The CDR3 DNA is TGTGCCAGCAGCCTGCGGGAGCTCGGTAATGAGCAGTTCTTC. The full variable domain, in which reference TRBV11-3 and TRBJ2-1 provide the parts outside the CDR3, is EAGVVQSPRYKIIEKKQPVAFWCNPISGHNTLYWYLQNLGQGPELLIRYENEEAVDDSQLPKDRFSAERLKGVDSTLKIQPAELGDSAVYLCASSLRELGNEQFFGPGTRLTVL.

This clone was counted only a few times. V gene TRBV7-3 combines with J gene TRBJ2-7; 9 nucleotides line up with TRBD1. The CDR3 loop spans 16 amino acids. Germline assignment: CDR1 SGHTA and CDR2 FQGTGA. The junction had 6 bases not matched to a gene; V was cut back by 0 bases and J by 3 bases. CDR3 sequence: CASSLTAGTGFYEQYF. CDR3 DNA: TGTGCCAGCAGCTTAACGGCGGGGACAGGGTTCTACGAGCAGTACTTC.

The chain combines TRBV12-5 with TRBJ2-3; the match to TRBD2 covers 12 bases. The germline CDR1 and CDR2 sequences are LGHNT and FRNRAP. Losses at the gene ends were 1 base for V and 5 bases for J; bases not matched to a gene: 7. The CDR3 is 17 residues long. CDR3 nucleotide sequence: TGTGCTAGTGGTTTGGAAGCGACTAGCGGGAGTGGAGATACGCAGTATTTT. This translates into CASGLEATSGSGDTQYF.

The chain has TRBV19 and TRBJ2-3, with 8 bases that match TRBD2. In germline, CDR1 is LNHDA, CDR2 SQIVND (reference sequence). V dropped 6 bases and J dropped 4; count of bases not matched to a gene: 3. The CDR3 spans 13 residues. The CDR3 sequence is CASRVRGADTQYF. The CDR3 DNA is TGTGCCAGTAGAGTGCGGGGGGCAGATACGCAGTATTTT.

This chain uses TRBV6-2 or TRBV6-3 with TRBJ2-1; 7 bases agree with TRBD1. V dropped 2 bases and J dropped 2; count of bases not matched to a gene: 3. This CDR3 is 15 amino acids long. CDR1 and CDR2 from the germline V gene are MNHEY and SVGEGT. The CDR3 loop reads CASSYGRGPYNEQFF. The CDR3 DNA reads TGTGCCAGCAGTTACGGTAGGGGGCCCTACAATGAGCAGTTCTTC.